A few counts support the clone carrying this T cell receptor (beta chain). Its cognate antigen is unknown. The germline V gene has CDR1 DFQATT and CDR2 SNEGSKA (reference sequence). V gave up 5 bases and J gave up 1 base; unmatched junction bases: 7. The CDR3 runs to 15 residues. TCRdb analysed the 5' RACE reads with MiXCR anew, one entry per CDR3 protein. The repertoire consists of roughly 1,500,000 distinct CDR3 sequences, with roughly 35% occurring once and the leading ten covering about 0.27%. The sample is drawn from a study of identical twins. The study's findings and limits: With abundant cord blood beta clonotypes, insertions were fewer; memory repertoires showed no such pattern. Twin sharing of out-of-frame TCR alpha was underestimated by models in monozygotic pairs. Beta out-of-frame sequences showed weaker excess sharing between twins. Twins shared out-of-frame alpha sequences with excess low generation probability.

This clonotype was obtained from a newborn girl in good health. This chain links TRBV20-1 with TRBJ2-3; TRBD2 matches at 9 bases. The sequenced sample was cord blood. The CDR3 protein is CSASPSGVGTDTQYF. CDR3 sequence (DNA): TGCAGTGCTTCCCCTAGCGGGGTGGGCACAGATACGCAGTATTTT.